A single sample gave rise to the 25 T cell receptor beta chains below, sequenced in a study of blood T cells in healthy people across ages. Through a sample-barcoded 5' primer and a J-beta primer mix, a second PCR was run for 7 to 11 cycles. TCRdb reanalysed the 5' RACE reads using MiXCR and keeps one entry per CDR3 protein. This table holds about 400,000 distinct CDR3 sequences, 52% found once. What was sequenced was blood. These receptors all stem from a man aged 55-75 years in good health.

With regard to this clonotype: Given a much more abundant clone one base away, this may be a read error. V usage is TRBV7-6 and J usage is TRBJ2-7; D is uncertain. Gene TRBJ2-5 matches the end of the DNA better, so the J call may be wrong. This CDR3 comprises 12 residues. Germline V lookup: CDR1 SGHVS, CDR2 FNYEAQ. The CDR3 loop reads CASSHYGETQYF. DNA for the CDR3: TGTGCCAGCAGCCACTACGGGGAGACCCAGTACTTC.

The rearrangement uses TRBV20-1 and TRBJ2-1, with 10 bases fitting TRBD2. CDR1 is DFQATT and CDR2 is SNEGSKA in the germline V gene (reference sequence). This CDR3 comprises 18 residues. V was pared by 5 bases and J by 0 bases, with 13 bases of the junction left unmatched. DNA of the CDR3: TGCAGTGCTGGTCTCAGGGGGCTAGCGGGGGTCTCCTACAATGAGCAGTTCTTC. It translates to CSAGLRGLAGVSYNEQFF.

The V and J genes are TRBV7-2 and TRBJ2-5; TRBD2 matches at 8 bases. CDR1 is SGHTA, CDR2 FQGNSA, per germline. J was trimmed by 13 bases and V by 1 base; bases with no gene match: 5. CDR3 length: 12 amino acids. The CDR3 here is CASSLDNGRAYF. CDR3 sequence (DNA): TGTGCCAGCAGCTTAGACAACGGGAGGGCGTACTTC.

The rearrangement joins TRBV5-4 to TRBJ1-1; a possible D gene is TRBD1 (6 bases). Germline V lookup: CDR1 SGHNT, CDR2 YYREEE (reference sequence). Trimming took off 2 bases at V and 0 bases at J, with 20 bases between the two ends. The CDR3 contains 18 residues. The CDR3 nucleotides read TGTGCCAGCAGCTTAGGGGGTGGAGGGGGGGCGATGAACACTGAAGCTTTCTTT. This sequence encodes CASSLGGGGGAMNTEAFF.

This clonotype was recorded a few times. This chain uses TRBV27 with TRBJ2-7, with D perhaps given as TRBD1 or TRBD2 (6 bases each). V lost 4 bases to trimming and J lost 2 bases, with 12 bases between them. This CDR3 region has 14 residues. Looked up from germline, CDR1 is MNHEY and CDR2 is SMNVEV (reference sequence). The CDR3 reads CASSWGDNTYEQYF. DNA of the CDR3: TGTGCCAGCAGTTGGGGGGACAATACCTACGAGCAGTACTTC.

V and J are TRBV7-2 and TRBJ2-7, with D hard to call. Germline loops: CDR1 SGHTA, CDR2 FQGNSA. This CDR3 contains 13 residues. V was shortened by 8 bases and J by 6 bases, with 17 bases between the two germline ends. CDR3: CASQQTLWIEQYF. DNA of the CDR3: TGTGCCAGCCAACAGACCTTATGGATCGAGCAGTACTTC.

This clonotype was observed once. One base away lies a much larger clone, so this may be a sequencing read error. The V and J genes are TRBV5-1 and TRBJ2-5; tentatively, D is TRBD1 or TRBD2 (5 bases each). This CDR3 has 18 residues. The V gene's germline CDR1 is SGHRS and CDR2 YFSETQ. Deletions cut 0 bases from V and 7 bases from J, with 25 bases between. CDR3 region: CASSLVGDEIRSEWTQYF. The CDR3 coding sequence is TGCGCCAGCAGCTTGGTGGGGGACGAGATCAGAAGCGAATGGACCCAGTACTTC. Full variable domain (outside the CDR3, taken from reference TRBV5-1 and TRBJ2-5): KAGVTQTPRYLIKTRGQQVTLSCSPISGHRSVSWYQQTPGQGLQFLFEYFSETQRNKGNFPGRFSGRQFSNSRSEMNVSTLELGDSALYLCASSLVGDEIRSEWTQYFGPGTRLLVL.

In the case of this clonotype: The junction does not match germline at one end; this may be a read error. The J gene is TRBJ2-7, the V gene TRBV11-1; the match to TRBD1 covers 12 bases. Germline V gene lookup returns CDR1 SGHAT and CDR2 FQDESV (reference sequence). The CDR3 spans 17 residues. DNA of the CDR3: TGTGCCAGCAGCTTAGACCCGGGACAGGGGGCGGAAGAGACCCAGTATTTC. It yields the protein CASSLDPGQGAEETQYF.

The rearrangement joins TRBV15 to TRBJ2-7; 7 bases line up with TRBD2. V lost 0 bases and J lost 5; bases outside the gene matches: 7. CDR3 length: 15 amino acids. Germline values: CDR1 LNHNV, CDR2 YYDKDF (reference sequence). CDR3 residues: CATSREKLAMDEQYF. CDR3 nucleotides: TGTGCCACCAGCAGAGAGAAACTAGCGATGGACGAGCAGTACTTC.

The genes are TRBV18 and TRBJ2-7, with TRBD2 identical over 7 bases. Germline CDR1 is KGHSH and CDR2 is LQKENI. This CDR3 has 14 residues. V trimming: 4 bases; J trimming: 2 bases; junction bases outside the gene matches: 5. The CDR3 region is CASSLGEGTYEQYF. CDR3 sequence (DNA): TGTGCCAGCTCACTCGGGGAGGGGACCTACGAGCAGTACTTC.

This clonotype was seen a few times. The rearrangement joins TRBV2 to TRBJ2-7; D tentatively fits TRBD1 or TRBD2 (6 bases each). The V gene's germline CDR1 is SNHLY and CDR2 FYNNEI. V dropped 6 bases and J dropped 5 bases, with 20 bases sitting between them. The CDR3 extends over 15 amino acids. CDR3 sequence (DNA): TGTGCCAGCAGCACAGGGACCTGGAGGGGCCACGAGCAGTACTTC. This translates into CASSTGTWRGHEQYF. Together with reference TRBV2 and TRBJ2-7, the CDR3 gives the full variable domain: EPEVTQTPSHQVTQMGQEVILRCVPISNHLYFYWYRQILGQKVEFLVSFYNNEISEKSEIFDDQFSVERPDGSNFTLKIRSTKLEDSAMYFCASSTGTWRGHEQYFGPGTRLTVT.

The chain combines TRBV5-6 with TRBJ2-1; the D gene is possibly TRBD2 (5 bases). The CDR3 is 13 residues long. V lost 4 bases and J lost 10, with 15 bases in between. The germline V gene has CDR1 SGHDT and CDR2 YYEEEE. The CDR3 protein is CASSPRRSGEQFF. The CDR3 nucleotides are TGTGCCAGCAGCCCCCGGAGGTCCGGGGAGCAGTTCTTC.

This clonotype came up a few times. The chain employs TRBV10-3 and TRBJ1-2; 7 positions match TRBD1. The germline gives CDR1 ENHRY, CDR2 SYGVKD. The CDR3 extends over 15 amino acids. V gave up 11 bases and J gave up 2 bases; unmatched junction bases: 14. CDR3 in amino acids: CASQPQGQTNYGYTF. The CDR3 DNA reads TGTGCCTCCCAGCCCCAGGGACAGACCAACTATGGCTACACCTTC.

The chain recombines TRBV12-3 or TRBV12-4 with TRBJ1-4; TRBD1 matches 10 bases. There are 13 residues in the CDR3. CDR3 DNA: TGTGTCATCGACAGGGGGCGAGGGGAAAAACTGTTTTTT. Translated: CVIDRGRGEKLFF.

V usage is TRBV7-2 and J usage is TRBJ1-1; D unclear. V dropped 3 bases and J dropped 3 bases, with 11 bases sitting between them. The CDR3 consists of 14 residues. Germline V gene lookup returns CDR1 SGHTA and CDR2 FQGNSA. CDR3 coding DNA: TGTGCCAGCAGCTTTCGGGGATCGGACACTGAAGCTTTCTTT. This encodes CASSFRGSDTEAFF.

This chain links TRBV12-3 or TRBV12-4 with TRBJ2-3; D is unresolved. The V gene lost 6 bases and the J gene lost 4 bases, with 14 bases spanning the gap. CDR3 size: 14 residues. The CDR3 region is CASSVARVPDTQYF. The DNA for the CDR3 is TGTGCCAGCAGCGTTGCCCGTGTCCCAGATACGCAGTATTTT.

The genes are TRBV7-2 and TRBJ1-2; 8 nucleotides match TRBD1. The CDR3 contains 12 residues. Germline loops: CDR1 SGHTA, CDR2 FQGNSA. V lost 2 bases to trimming and J lost 12 bases; unmatched junction nucleotides: 5. The CDR3 sequence is CASSLTGGKDTF. The CDR3 region has the DNA TGTGCCAGCAGCTTAACAGGGGGAAAGGACACCTTC.

Notes on this clonotype: This likely comes from a read error, as the CDR3 has no conserved phenylalanine or tryptophan at its end. The chain links TRBV9 to TRBJ2-1; D may be TRBD1 or TRBD2 (6 bases each). The CDR3 spans 15 residues. CDR1 is SGDLS, CDR2 YYNGEE, per germline. Trimming pared 1 base from V and 2 bases from J, leaving 10 bases between. The CDR3 bases are TGTGCCAGCAGCGTAAGGGGGGCGACCTACAATGAGCAGTTCTTA. This gives the protein CASSVRGATYNEQFL.

A remark on this clonotype: Just one base apart from a much larger clone, this may be a read error. This chain joins TRBV2 and TRBJ2-5; D uncertain. The J call may be in error: the DNA end matches TRBJ2-7 better. The length of the CDR3 is 12 residues. Germline V gene data show CDR1 as SNHLY and CDR2 as FYNNEI. The chain's CDR3 is CASSLDCYEQYF. CDR3 nucleotides: TGTGCCAGCAGCCTCGACTGTTACGAGCAGTACTTC.

The rearrangement uses TRBV4-3 and TRBJ2-3; D is uncertain. Germline V gene sequence: CDR1 LGHNA, CDR2 YSLEER. V was pared by 0 bases and J by 6 bases, with 16 bases between. This CDR3 spans 16 amino acids. The CDR3 loop reads CASSQDVLGFGDTQYF. CDR3 nucleotide sequence: TGCGCCAGCAGCCAAGATGTTTTAGGGTTCGGGGATACGCAGTATTTT.

The gene calls are TRBV10-3 and TRBJ2-3; D unclear. Germline CDR1 reads ENHRY; CDR2 reads SYGVKD. The CDR3 is 14 residues long. Deletions cut 4 bases from V and 1 base from J, with 9 bases between. The CDR3 DNA reads as TGTGCCATCAGTGCTTCCGGTGGCACAGATACGCAGTATTTT. Translating it yields CAISASGGTDTQYF.

The chain couples TRBV5-1 to TRBJ2-1; 10 nucleotides agree with TRBD2. Trimming cost V 4 bases and J 9 bases; bases outside gene matches: 10. CDR1 and CDR2 from the germline V gene are SGHRS and YFSETQ. This CDR3 is 15 amino acids long. The CDR3, as DNA: TGCGCCAGCAGCCCAATAGCGGGGGGACTTGGTGAGCAGTTCTTC. Amino acids: CASSPIAGGLGEQFF.

The chain recombines TRBV6-2 or TRBV6-3 with TRBJ1-2; D perhaps matches TRBD1 (5 bases). Deletions cut 7 bases from V and 4 bases from J, with 16 bases between. The CDR3 has 14 amino acids. Germline assignment: CDR1 MNHEY and CDR2 SVGEGT. The CDR3 DNA reads as TGTGCCAGCACCCAGACCTCAGGGAGCTATGGCTACACCTTC. Translated, it gives CASTQTSGSYGYTF.

V is TRBV7-2 and J is TRBJ2-7; D gene ambiguous. The CDR3 extends over 15 amino acids. The germline CDR1 and CDR2 sequences are SGHTA and FQGNSA. V gave up 0 bases and J gave up 1 base, with 10 bases separating them. CDR3 in DNA: TGTGCCAGCAGCTTAGCTGGCGGCAATTCCTACGAGCAGTACTTC. Its protein is CASSLAGGNSYEQYF.

V is TRBV7-6 and J is TRBJ2-5; 9 positions agree with TRBD2. CDR3 length: 16 residues. V was clipped by 5 bases and J by 11 bases; unmatched bases: 18. Germline V gives CDR1 SGHVS, CDR2 FNYEAQ. CDR3: CASSVLAGGIWDEQYF. CDR3 bases: TGTGCCAGCAGCGTTCTCGCGGGGGGGATATGGGATGAGCAGTACTTC. The full variable domain, its missing parts supplied by reference TRBV7-6 and TRBJ2-5, is GAGVSQSPRYKVTKRGQDVALRCDPISGHVSLYWYRQALGQGPEFLTYFNYEAQQDKSGLPNDRFSAERPEGSISTLTIQRTEQRDSAMYRCASSVLAGGIWDEQYFGPGTRLLVL.